This T cell receptor beta chain is from a study of cytotoxic CD8 clonotypes in ibrutinib-treated CLL. At the level of the study: Response samples were taken after a median of about twelve months on treatment, range 6 to 36.

The table lists this clone with a count of one. Produced via immunoSEQ multiplex PCR; TCRdb's table is partial and in-frame only. The sample holds some 50,000 clones, 45% to 60% seen once. The length of the CDR3 is 15 residues. The V gene's germline CDR1 is MNHNS and CDR2 SASEGT. V lost 7 bases to trimming and J lost 2 bases, with 16 bases between them. The chain employs TRBV6-1 and TRBJ2-3; D might be TRBD2 (5 bases). The origin of this receptor is a human donor with chronic lymphocytic leukemia. The material sequenced was PBMCs, taken after 24 months of ibrutinib treatment. CDR3 nucleotides: TGTGCCAGCAAGGAGGACCAAGCCCCCACAGATACGCAGTATTTT. Protein sequence: CASKEDQAPTDTQYF.